A selection of T cell receptor beta chains follows, all from one sample in a study of blood T cell repertoires in COVID-19. TCRdb's table, derived via immunoSEQ multiplex PCR, lists solely in-frame clones and lacks some. The sample includes about 150,000 clones, around 80% of them seen just once. Input material: PBMCs or T cells enriched from blood (not recorded which). Source of these receptors: a middle-aged man who had recovered from COVID-19. Each CDR3 is given with its conserved first and last residue. D genes are given only for firm matches. Clone size is stated in some rows and not others, as once, few, many or a class when expanded.

clone_size | j_call | v_call | d_call | cdr3_nt | cdr3_aa
few | TRBJ2-7 | TRBV29-1 | - | TGCAGCGTTGATCCAGGGAACTACGAGCAGTACTTC | CSVDPGNYEQYF
- | TRBJ1-2 | TRBV3-1/TRBV3-2 | - | TGTGCCAGCAGCCAAGTACGGTGGCAGGGGTTGCATGGCTACACCTTC | CASSQVRWQGLHGYTF
- | TRBJ2-3 | TRBV10-3 | TRBD2 | TGTGCCATCAGTGGGGCTAGCGGGGTCGGAGATACGCAGTATTTT | CAISGASGVGDTQYF
- | TRBJ1-2 | TRBV5-4 | - | TGTGCCAGCAGCTTGGTAGGAGGCTATGGCTACACCTTC | CASSLVGGYGYTF
- | TRBJ2-1 | TRBV11-3 | TRBD1 | TGTGCCAGCAGCTTACACAGGGGGAACAATGAGCAGTTCTTC | CASSLHRGNNEQFF
- | TRBJ2-3 | TRBV4-1 | TRBD2 | TGCGCCAGCAGCCTCCCTAGCGGGGGGCAAGGGGCGCAGTATTTT | CASSLPSGGQGAQYF
- | TRBJ1-6 | TRBV7-2 | TRBD1 | TGTGCCAGCAGCTTACAGGGACAGGGGCAATCACCCCTCCACTTT | CASSLQGQGQSPLHF
once | TRBJ2-7 | TRBV18 | - | TGTGCCAGCTCACCATCTCTAGCGAGCTCCTACGAGCAGTACTTC | CASSPSLASSYEQYF
- | TRBJ1-2 | TRBV6-6 | TRBD1 | TGTGCCAGCAGTTACCCTTTGGGACAGAACTATGGCTACACCTTC | CASSYPLGQNYGYTF
- | TRBJ1-1 | TRBV6-2/TRBV6-3 | TRBD1 | TGTGCCAGCAGTTACTCGAGAGGGGGCGTGAACACTGAAGCTTTCTTT | CASSYSRGGVNTEAFF
- | TRBJ2-6 | TRBV19 | - | TGTGCCAGTAACCAGGGAACTGGGGCCAACGTCCTGACTTTC | CASNQGTGANVLTF
- | TRBJ1-2 | TRBV9 | TRBD1 | TGTGCCAGCAGCGCGTCGGGACAGGACGACTATGGCTACACCTTC | CASSASGQDDYGYTF
- | TRBJ1-2 | TRBV27 | TRBD1 | TGTGCCAGCAGTACACAGGGGTATGGCTACACCTTC | CASSTQGYGYTF
once | TRBJ1-4 | TRBV19 | - | TGTGCCAGTAGTTCACAACCGGGGATAGGTAATGAAAAACTGTTTTTT | CASSSQPGIGNEKLFF
- | TRBJ2-3 | TRBV10-3 | TRBD2 | TGTGCCATCAGTGATAAGGGACTAGCGGGGGAACAGTATTTT | CAISDKGLAGEQYF
- | TRBJ2-3 | TRBV10-3 | TRBD2 | TGTGCCATCAGTGCGCGGGAGGGGACAGATACGCAGTATTTT | CAISAREGTDTQYF
- | TRBJ1-4 | TRBV7-8 | TRBD1 | TGTGCCAGCAGCTCTGGACAGGGGGCTTTCGAAAAACTGTTTTTT | CASSSGQGAFEKLFF
- | TRBJ1-2 | TRBV11-3 | TRBD1 | TGTGCCAGCAGCTACAGGGGTGGGGATGGCTACACCTTC | CASSYRGGDGYTF
- | TRBJ2-5 | TRBV10-3 | - | TGTGCCATCAGTGGACCGGAGGGAGAGACCCAGTACTTC | CAISGPEGETQYF
few | TRBJ1-6 | TRBV4-3 | - | TGCGCCAGCAGTCCGGAGGTCTCCTATAATTCACCCCTCCACTTT | CASSPEVSYNSPLHF
- | TRBJ1-3 | TRBV7-9 | - | TGTGCCAGCAGCCCTGGACAGAGAAACACCATATATTTT | CASSPGQRNTIYF
- | TRBJ2-7 | TRBV18 | TRBD1 | TGTGCCAGCTCACAGACAGGGGGAGATTACGAGCAGTACTTC | CASSQTGGDYEQYF
- | TRBJ1-5 | TRBV19 | - | TGTGCCAGTAGTATACAGGGCCCTGGCAATCAGCCCCAGCATTTT | CASSIQGPGNQPQHF
- | TRBJ2-5 | TRBV13 | - | TGTGCCAGCAGCTTGAGGGGGGGTGGCTGGGAGACCCAGTACTTC | CASSLRGGGWETQYF
few | TRBJ1-5 | TRBV30 | - | TGTGCCTGGAGATCACAGGGTGGCAATCAGCCCCAGCATTTT | CAWRSQGGNQPQHF
- | TRBJ2-2 | TRBV6-5 | - | TGTGCCAGCAGTTACTTTGAAGGGGCGGGGACCGGGGAGCTGTTTTTT | CASSYFEGAGTGELFF
- | TRBJ1-6 | TRBV5-1 | - | TGCGCCAGCAGCTTCTCTGATAATTCACCCCTCCACTTT | CASSFSDNSPLHF
- | TRBJ2-7 | TRBV5-6 | TRBD1 | TGTGCCAGCAGCTTTCGCGGGTGGCAGGGGGACGGGTGGGAGCAGTACTTC | CASSFRGWQGDGWEQYF
- | TRBJ2-3 | TRBV20-1 | TRBD2 | TGCAGTGCTAGTCAAGGGAGGGCAGATACGCAGTATTTT | CSASQGRADTQYF
- | TRBJ1-6 | TRBV7-2 | TRBD1 | TGTGCCAGCAGCCAGGGACAGGGTGTCAGAAATTCACCCCTCCACTTT | CASSQGQGVRNSPLHF
once | TRBJ1-1 | TRBV6-2/TRBV6-3 | TRBD1 | TGTGCCAGCAGTCGCCGTACAGGGGTTGGGACTGAAGCTTTCTTT | CASSRRTGVGTEAFF
- | TRBJ2-5 | TRBV27 | TRBD1 | TGTGCCAGCAGTTTCCCCGGGGGACAGGGGAAGGAGACCCAGTACTTC | CASSFPGGQGKETQYF
once | TRBJ2-1 | TRBV9 | TRBD2 | TGTGCCAGCAGCGGAAGCGGGGGGGCCTACAATGAGCAGTTCTTC | CASSGSGGAYNEQFF
- | TRBJ1-4 | TRBV5-4 | - | TGTGCCAGCAGCTTGGACCCACAGAGAACTAATGAAAAACTGTTTTTT | CASSLDPQRTNEKLFF
once | TRBJ2-1 | TRBV7-3 | TRBD2 | TGTGCCAGCAGCTTATACGGCGGGGGGCCACGTGAGCAGTTCTTC | CASSLYGGGPREQFF
- | TRBJ1-4 | TRBV19 | - | TGTGCCAGTAGAGGGGGTAGCTTTATTGAAAAACTGTTTTTT | CASRGGSFIEKLFF
once | TRBJ2-5 | TRBV5-4 | - | TGTGCCAGCAGCGGGCGGGACCAAGAGACCCAGTACTTC | CASSGRDQETQYF
once | TRBJ1-1 | TRBV2 | - | TGTGCCAGCAGTGAAGCCTTAGAAGCTTTCTTT | CASSEALEAFF
- | TRBJ1-1 | TRBV13 | - | TGTGCCAGCAGCTTTACTAACGAAGCTTTCTTT | CASSFTNEAFF
- | TRBJ1-1 | TRBV3-1/TRBV3-2 | - | TGTGCCAGCAGCCCGGGACACACGTGGGCTGAAGCTTTCTTT | CASSPGHTWAEAFF
- | TRBJ1-2 | TRBV7-3 | - | TGTGCCAGCAGCGAGGATACCGACCCCGGCCATGGCTACACCTTC | CASSEDTDPGHGYTF
- | TRBJ2-2 | TRBV7-9 | - | TGTGCCAGCAGCTTCGGGAACACCGGGGAGCTGTTTTTT | CASSFGNTGELFF
- | TRBJ1-1 | TRBV5-4 | TRBD1 | TGTGCCAGCAGCTACGACAGGGGGTCCACTGAAGCTTTCTTT | CASSYDRGSTEAFF